This is a list of T cell receptor beta chains from one sample in a study of CD8 T cells in ankylosing spondylitis. TCRdb used MiXCR to reprocess the 5' RACE reads, holding one entry per CDR3 protein. This repertoire shows under 150,000 distinct CDR3 sequences, 17% found once; its top ten account for approximately 30%. The specimen was blood, either unsorted or a sorted T cell fraction (not recorded which). The receptors were gathered from a male donor with ankylosing spondylitis. Each CDR3 is given with its conserved first and last residue. The D gene is left open where the match is weak. Clone size appears in some rows only: once, few, many, or a class for an expanded clone.

j_gene | v_gene | abundance | d_gene | CDR3aa | CDR3nt
TRBJ1-2 | TRBV6-5 | few | - | CASSYSPTGTYGYTF | TGTGCCAGCAGTTACTCGCCGACAGGCACGTATGGCTACACCTTC
TRBJ2-1 | TRBV4-1 | few | - | CASSQARAEFNEQFF | TGCGCCAGCAGCCAAGCTCGAGCGGAGTTCAATGAGCAGTTCTTC
TRBJ2-7 | TRBV18 | - | - | CASSPPAGGQYF | TGTGCCAGCTCACCGCCCGCGGGCGGGCAGTACTTC
TRBJ2-6 | TRBV12-5 | many | TRBD1 | CASGLVPRQGFGFGANVLTF | TGTGCTAGTGGTTTGGTCCCGAGACAGGGTTTCGGTTTTGGGGCCAACGTCCTGACTTTC
TRBJ1-1 | TRBV10-3 | - | - | CAISESPQGAMNTEAFF | TGTGCCATCAGTGAGTCGCCCCAGGGAGCCATGAACACTGAAGCTTTCTTT
TRBJ1-5 | TRBV10-3 | once | - | CAISVQRAGQPQHF | TGTGCCATCAGTGTCCAGAGGGCGGGTCAGCCCCAGCATTTT
TRBJ2-1 | TRBV27 | few | - | CASMGTNNEQFF | TGTGCCAGCATGGGCACCAACAATGAGCAGTTCTTC
TRBJ1-1 | TRBV19 | - | TRBD1 | CASSMTGPLDTEAFF | TGTGCCAGTAGTATGACAGGGCCCCTGGACACTGAAGCTTTCTTT
TRBJ1-4 | TRBV4-3 | few | - | CASSPQGNEKLFF | TGCGCCAGCAGCCCGCAGGGTAATGAAAAACTGTTTTTT
TRBJ2-7 | TRBV5-1 | - | - | CASSPVSGSYEQYF | TGCGCCAGCAGCCCCGTTTCGGGGTCCTACGAGCAGTACTTC
TRBJ2-3 | TRBV21-1 | - | - | CVSSKEYRGQAHLAQYF | TGTGTCAGCAGCAAAGAGTATAGGGGACAGGCCCACTTGGCGCAGTATTTT
TRBJ1-1 | TRBV19 | - | - | CASSIDRRATEAFF | TGTGCCAGTAGTATAGATCGCAGGGCCACTGAAGCTTTCTTT
TRBJ2-5 | TRBV28 | few | TRBD1 | CASRLGGGETQYF | TGTGCCAGCAGGCTAGGGGGCGGTGAGACCCAGTACTTC
TRBJ2-7 | TRBV10-2 | - | TRBD2 | CASSDMLAGVEQYF | TGCGCCAGCAGTGATATGTTAGCGGGAGTCGAGCAGTACTTC